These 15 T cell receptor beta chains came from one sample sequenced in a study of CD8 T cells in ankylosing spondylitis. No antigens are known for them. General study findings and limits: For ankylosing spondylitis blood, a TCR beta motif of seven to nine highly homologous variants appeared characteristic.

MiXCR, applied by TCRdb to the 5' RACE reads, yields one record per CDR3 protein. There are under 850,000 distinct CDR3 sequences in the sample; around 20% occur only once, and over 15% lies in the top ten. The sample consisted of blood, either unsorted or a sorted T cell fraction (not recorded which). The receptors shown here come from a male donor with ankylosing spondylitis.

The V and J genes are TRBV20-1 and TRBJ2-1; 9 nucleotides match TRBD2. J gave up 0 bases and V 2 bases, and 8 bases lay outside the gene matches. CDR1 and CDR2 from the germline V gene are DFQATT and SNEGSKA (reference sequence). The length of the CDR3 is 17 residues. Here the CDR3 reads CSARKPVAGVSYNEQFF. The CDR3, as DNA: TGCAGTGCTAGAAAACCCGTAGCGGGAGTCTCCTACAATGAGCAGTTCTTC.

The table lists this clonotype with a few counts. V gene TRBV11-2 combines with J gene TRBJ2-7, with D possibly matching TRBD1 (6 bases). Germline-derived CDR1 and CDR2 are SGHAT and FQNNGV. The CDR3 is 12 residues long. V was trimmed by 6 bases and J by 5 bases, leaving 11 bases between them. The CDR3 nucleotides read TGTGCCAGCAGTTTACAGGGCCACGAGCAGTACTTC. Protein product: CASSLQGHEQYF.

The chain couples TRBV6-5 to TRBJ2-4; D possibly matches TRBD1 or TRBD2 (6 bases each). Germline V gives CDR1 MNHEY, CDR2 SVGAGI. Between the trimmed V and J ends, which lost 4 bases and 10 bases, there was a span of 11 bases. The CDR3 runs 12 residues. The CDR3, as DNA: TGTGCCAGCAGTTCACAGGGAGGAATTCAGTACTTC. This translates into CASSSQGGIQYF.

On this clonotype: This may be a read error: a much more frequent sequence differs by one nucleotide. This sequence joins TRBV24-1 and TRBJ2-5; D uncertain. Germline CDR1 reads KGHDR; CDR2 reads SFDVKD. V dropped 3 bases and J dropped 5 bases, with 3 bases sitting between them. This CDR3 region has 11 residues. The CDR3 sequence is CATSDMETQYF. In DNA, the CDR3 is TGTGCCACCAGTGATATGGAGACCCAGTACTTC.

Here the CDR3 reads CASSFISGSSYNEQFF. In DNA, the CDR3 is TGTGCCAGCAGTTTTATTAGCGGGAGCTCCTACAATGAGCAGTTCTTC. The chain joins TRBV27 to TRBJ2-1; 9 nucleotides line up with TRBD2. The germline CDR1 and CDR2 sequences are MNHEY and SMNVEV (reference sequence). Losses at the gene ends were 3 bases for V and 0 bases for J; bases not matched to a gene: 3. The CDR3 extends over 16 amino acids.

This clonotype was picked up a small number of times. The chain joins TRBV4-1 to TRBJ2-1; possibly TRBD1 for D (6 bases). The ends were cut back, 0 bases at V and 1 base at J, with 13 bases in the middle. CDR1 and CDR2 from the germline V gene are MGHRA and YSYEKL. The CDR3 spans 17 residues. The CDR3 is CASSQDAGDYSYNEQFF. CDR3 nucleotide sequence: TGCGCCAGCAGCCAAGACGCAGGGGATTATTCCTACAATGAGCAGTTCTTC.

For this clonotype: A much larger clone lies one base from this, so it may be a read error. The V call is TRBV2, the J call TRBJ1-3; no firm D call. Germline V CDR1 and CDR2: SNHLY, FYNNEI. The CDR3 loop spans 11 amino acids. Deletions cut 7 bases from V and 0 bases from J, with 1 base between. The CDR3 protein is CASNSGNTIYF. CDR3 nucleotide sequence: TGTGCCAGCAACTCTGGAAACACCATATATTTT.

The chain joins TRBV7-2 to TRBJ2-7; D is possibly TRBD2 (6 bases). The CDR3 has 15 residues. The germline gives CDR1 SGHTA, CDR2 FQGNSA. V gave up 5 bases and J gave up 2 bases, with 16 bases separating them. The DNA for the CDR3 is TGTGCCAGCAGCCAAAGTGGGGCGGGACCCTACGAGCAGTACTTC. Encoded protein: CASSQSGAGPYEQYF. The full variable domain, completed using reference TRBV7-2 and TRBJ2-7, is GAGVSQSPSNKVTEKGKDVELRCDPISGHTALYWYRQSLGQGLEFLIYFQGNSAPDKSGLPSDRFSAERTGGSVSTLTIQRTQQEDSAVYLCASSQSGAGPYEQYFGPGTRLTVT.

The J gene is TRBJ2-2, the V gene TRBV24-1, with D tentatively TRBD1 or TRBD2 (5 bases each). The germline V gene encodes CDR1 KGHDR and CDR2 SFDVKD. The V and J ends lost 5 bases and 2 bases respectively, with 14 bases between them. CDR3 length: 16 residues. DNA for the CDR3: TGTGCCACCAGTGGGGGTCGGGGCGCCAACACCGGGGAGCTGTTTTTT. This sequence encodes CATSGGRGANTGELFF.

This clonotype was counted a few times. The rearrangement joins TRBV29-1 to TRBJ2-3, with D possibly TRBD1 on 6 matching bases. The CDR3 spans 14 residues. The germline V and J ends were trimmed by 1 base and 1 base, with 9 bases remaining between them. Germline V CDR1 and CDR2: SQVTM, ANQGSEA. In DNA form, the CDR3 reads TGCAGCGTTGAAGGGACAGACCGCACAGATACGCAGTATTTT. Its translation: CSVEGTDRTDTQYF.

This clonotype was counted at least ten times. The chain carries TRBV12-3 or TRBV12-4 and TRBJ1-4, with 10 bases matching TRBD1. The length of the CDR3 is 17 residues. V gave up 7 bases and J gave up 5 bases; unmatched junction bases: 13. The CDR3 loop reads CASNLGTGAVLNEKLFF. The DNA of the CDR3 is TGTGCCAGCAATCTTGGGACAGGGGCGGTCTTAAATGAAAAACTGTTTTTT.

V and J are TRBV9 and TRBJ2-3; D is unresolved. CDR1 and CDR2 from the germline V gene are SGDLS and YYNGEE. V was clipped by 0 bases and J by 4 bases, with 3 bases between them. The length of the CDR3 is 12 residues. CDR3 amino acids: CASSVVSDTQYF. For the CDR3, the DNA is TGTGCCAGCAGCGTAGTTTCAGATACGCAGTATTTT.

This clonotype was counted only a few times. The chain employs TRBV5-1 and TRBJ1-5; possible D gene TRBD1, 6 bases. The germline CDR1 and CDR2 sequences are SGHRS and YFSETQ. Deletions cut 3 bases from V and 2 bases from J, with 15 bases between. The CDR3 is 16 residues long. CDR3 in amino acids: CASSSYRDEGNQPQHF. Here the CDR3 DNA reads TGCGCCAGCAGCTCCTACAGGGATGAGGGCAATCAGCCCCAGCATTTT.

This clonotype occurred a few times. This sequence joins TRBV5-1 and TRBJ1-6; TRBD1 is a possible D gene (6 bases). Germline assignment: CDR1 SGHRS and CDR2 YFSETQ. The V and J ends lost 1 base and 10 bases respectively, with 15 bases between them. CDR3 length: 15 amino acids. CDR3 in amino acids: CASSLIGQIYSPLHF. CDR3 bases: TGCGCCAGCAGCTTGATTGGACAGATTTACTCACCCCTCCACTTT.

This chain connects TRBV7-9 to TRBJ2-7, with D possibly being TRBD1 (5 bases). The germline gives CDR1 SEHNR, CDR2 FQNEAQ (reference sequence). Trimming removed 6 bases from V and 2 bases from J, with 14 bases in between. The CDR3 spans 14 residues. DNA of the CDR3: TGTGCCAGCAGACCTTTACAGGAGACCTACGAGCAGTACTTC. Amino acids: CASRPLQETYEQYF. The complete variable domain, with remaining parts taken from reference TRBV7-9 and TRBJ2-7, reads DTGVSQNPRHKITKRGQNVTFRCDPISEHNRLYWYRQTLGQGPEFLTYFQNEAQLEKSRLLSDRFSAERPKGSFSTLEIQRTEQGDSAMYLCASRPLQETYEQYFGPGTRLTVT.